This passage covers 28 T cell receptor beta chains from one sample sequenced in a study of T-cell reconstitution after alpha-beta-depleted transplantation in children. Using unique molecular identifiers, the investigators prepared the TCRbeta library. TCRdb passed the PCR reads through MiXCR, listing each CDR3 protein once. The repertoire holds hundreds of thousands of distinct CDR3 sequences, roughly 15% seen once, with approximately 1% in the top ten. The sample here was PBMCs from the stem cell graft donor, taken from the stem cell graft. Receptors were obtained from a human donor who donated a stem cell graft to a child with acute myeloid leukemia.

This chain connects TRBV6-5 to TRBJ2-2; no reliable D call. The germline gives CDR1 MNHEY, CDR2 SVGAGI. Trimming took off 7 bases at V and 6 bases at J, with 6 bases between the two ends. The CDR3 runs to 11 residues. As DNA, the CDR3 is TGTGCCAGCAAACGTTCCGGGGAGCTGTTTTTT. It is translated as CASKRSGELFF.

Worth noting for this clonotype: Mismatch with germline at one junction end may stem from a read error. CDR3 protein: CASSFPYRQGLDNGQFF. DNA of the CDR3: TGTGCCAGCAGTTTCCCTTACCGCCAGGGACTAGACAATGGGCAGTTCTTC. V and J are TRBV12-3 or TRBV12-4 and TRBJ2-1, with 8 bases aligning to TRBD2. This CDR3 spans 17 amino acids.

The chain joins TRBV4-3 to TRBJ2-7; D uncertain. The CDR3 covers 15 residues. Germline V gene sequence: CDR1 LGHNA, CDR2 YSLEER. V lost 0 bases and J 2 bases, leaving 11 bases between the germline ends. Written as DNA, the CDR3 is TGCGCCAGCAGCCAAGATTATACCCAAACCTACGAGCAGTACTTC. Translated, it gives CASSQDYTQTYEQYF.

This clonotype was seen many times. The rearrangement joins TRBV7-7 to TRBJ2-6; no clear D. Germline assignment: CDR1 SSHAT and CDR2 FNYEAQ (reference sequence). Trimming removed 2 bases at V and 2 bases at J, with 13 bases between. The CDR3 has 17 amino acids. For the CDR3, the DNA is TGTGCCAGCAGCTTAACTGAGGCGCCGACTGGGGCCAACGTCCTGACTTTC. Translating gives CASSLTEAPTGANVLTF. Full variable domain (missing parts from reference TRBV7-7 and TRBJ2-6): GAGVSQSPRYKVTKRGQDVTLRCDPISSHATLYWYQQALGQGPEFLTYFNYEAQPDKSGLPSDRFSAERPEGSISTLTIQRTEQRDSAMYRCASSLTEAPTGANVLTFGAGSRLTVL.

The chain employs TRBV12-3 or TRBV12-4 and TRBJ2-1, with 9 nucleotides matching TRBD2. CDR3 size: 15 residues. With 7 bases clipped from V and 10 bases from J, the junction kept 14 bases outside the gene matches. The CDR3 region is CASMRSWLAGSEQFF. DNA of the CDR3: TGTGCCAGCATGAGGTCCTGGCTAGCGGGGTCAGAGCAGTTCTTC.

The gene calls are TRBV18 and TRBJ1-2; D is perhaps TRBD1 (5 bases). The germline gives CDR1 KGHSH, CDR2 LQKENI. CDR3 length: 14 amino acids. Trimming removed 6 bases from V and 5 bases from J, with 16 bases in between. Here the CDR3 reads CASSPGRLMYGYTF. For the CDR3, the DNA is TGTGCCAGCTCTCCGGGACGGCTCATGTATGGCTACACCTTC.

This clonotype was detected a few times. DNA for the CDR3: TGCGCCAGCAGCCAAGTCAGGGGGCTAAACGAGCAGTACTTC. This codes for CASSQVRGLNEQYF. V gene TRBV4-3 combines with J gene TRBJ2-7, with 8 bases fitting TRBD1. This CDR3 region has 14 residues. Germline V gives CDR1 LGHNA, CDR2 YSLEER. The V segment lost 1 base and the J segment 5 bases; nucleotides outside the gene matches: 4.

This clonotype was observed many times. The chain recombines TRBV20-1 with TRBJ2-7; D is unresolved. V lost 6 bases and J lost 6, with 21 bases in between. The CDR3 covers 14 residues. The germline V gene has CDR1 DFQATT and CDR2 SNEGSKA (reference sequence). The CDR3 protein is CSAHSRNDGFEQYF. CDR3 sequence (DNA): TGCAGTGCACATTCTCGAAACGACGGTTTCGAGCAGTACTTC.

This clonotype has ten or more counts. The CDR3 protein is CASNHGTGVNYGYTF. CDR3 in DNA: TGTGCCAGCAACCACGGGACAGGGGTTAACTATGGCTACACCTTC. The V call is TRBV5-5, the J call TRBJ1-2, with TRBD1 matching 10 bases. The V segment lost 6 bases and the J segment 1 base; nucleotides outside the gene matches: 6. The germline V gene encodes CDR1 SGHKS and CDR2 YYEKEE (reference sequence). There are 15 residues in the CDR3.

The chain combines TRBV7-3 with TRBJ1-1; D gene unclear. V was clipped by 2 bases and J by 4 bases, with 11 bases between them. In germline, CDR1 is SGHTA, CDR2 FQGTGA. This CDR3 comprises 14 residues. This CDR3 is CASSLLPDGTEAFF. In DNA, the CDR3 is TGTGCCAGCAGCTTACTACCTGATGGCACTGAAGCTTTCTTT.

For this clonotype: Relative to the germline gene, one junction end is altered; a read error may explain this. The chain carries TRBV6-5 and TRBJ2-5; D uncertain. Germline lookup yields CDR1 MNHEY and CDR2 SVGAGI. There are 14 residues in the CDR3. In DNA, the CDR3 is TGTGCCAGCAGCTACTCTTCGTACCAAGAGACCCAGTACTTC. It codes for CASSYSSYQETQYF.

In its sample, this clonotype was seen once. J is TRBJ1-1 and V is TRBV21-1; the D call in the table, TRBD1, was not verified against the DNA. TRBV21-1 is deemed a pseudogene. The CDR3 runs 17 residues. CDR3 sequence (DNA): TGTGCCAGCAGCAAAAGTGAAACAGGAGATTTGTACACTGAAGCTTTCTTT. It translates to CASSKSETGDLYTEAFF.

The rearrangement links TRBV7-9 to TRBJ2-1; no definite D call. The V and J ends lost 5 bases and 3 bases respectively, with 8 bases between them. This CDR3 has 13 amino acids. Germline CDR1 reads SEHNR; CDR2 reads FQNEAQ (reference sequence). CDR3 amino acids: CASSLQSYNEQFF. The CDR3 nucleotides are TGTGCCAGCAGCCTGCAGAGCTACAATGAGCAGTTCTTC.

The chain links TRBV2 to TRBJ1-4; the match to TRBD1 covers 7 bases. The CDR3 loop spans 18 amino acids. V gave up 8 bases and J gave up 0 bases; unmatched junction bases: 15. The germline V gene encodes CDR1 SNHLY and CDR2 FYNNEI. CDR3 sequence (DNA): TGTGCCAGCCATCCCGCCGGACAGGCCGATGCAACTAATGAAAAACTGTTTTTT. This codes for CASHPAGQADATNEKLFF. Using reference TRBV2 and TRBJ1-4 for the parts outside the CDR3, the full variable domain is EPEVTQTPSHQVTQMGQEVILRCVPISNHLYFYWYRQILGQKVEFLVSFYNNEISEKSEIFDDQFSVERPDGSNFTLKIRSTKLEDSAMYFCASHPAGQADATNEKLFFGSGTQLSVL.

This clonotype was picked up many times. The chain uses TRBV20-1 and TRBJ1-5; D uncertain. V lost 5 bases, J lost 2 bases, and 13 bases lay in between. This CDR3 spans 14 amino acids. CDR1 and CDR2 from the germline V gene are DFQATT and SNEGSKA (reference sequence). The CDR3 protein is CSASTASGNQPQHF. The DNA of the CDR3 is TGCAGTGCTTCGACCGCCTCAGGCAATCAGCCCCAGCATTTT.

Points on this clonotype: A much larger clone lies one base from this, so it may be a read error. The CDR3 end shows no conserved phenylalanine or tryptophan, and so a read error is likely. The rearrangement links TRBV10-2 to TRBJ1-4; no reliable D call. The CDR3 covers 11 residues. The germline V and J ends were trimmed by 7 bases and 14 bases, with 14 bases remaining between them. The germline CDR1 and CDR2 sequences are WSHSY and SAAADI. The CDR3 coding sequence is TGCGCCAGCAAAGTTGGAGCCTTGCTGTTTGTT. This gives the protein CASKVGALLFV.

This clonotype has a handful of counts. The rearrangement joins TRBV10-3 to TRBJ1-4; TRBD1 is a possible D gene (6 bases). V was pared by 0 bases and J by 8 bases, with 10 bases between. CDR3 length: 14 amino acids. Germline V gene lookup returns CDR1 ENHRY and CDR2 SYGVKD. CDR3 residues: CAISESDRREKLFF. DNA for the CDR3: TGTGCCATCAGTGAGTCCGACAGGAGAGAAAAACTGTTTTTT.

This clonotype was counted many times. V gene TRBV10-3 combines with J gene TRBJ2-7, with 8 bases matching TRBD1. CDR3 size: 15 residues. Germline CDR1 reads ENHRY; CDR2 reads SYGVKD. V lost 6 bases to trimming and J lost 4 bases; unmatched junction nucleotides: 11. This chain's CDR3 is CAIRSTGAKEYEQYV. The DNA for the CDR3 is TGTGCCATCAGATCGACAGGGGCCAAGGAGTACGAGCAGTACGTC.

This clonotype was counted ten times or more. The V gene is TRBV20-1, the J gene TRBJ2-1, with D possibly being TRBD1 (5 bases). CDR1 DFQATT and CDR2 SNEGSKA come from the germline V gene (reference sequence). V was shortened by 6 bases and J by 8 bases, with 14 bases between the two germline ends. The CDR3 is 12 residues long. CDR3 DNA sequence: TGCAGTGCGCTAGGGGATCGGCATGAGCAGTTCTTC. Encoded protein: CSALGDRHEQFF.

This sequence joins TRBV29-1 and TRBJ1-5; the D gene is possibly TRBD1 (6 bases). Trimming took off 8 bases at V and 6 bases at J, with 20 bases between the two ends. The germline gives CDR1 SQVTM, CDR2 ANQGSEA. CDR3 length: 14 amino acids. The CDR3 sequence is CSIAPGGGGQPQHF. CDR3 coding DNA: TGCAGCATCGCTCCCGGGGGCGGGGGTCAGCCCCAGCATTTT.

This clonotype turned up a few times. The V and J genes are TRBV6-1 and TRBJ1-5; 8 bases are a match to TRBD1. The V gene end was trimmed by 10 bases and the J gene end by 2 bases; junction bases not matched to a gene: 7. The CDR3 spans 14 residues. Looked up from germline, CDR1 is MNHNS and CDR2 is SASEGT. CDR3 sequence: CATRDRTGNQPQHF. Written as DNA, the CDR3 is TGTGCCACCAGGGACAGGACGGGCAATCAGCCCCAGCATTTT.

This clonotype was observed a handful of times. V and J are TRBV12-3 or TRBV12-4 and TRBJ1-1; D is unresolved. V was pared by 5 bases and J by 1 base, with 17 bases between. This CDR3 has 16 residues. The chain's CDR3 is CASSQNNPPSNTEAFF. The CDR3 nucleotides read TGTGCCAGCAGTCAGAACAACCCACCCTCGAACACTGAAGCTTTCTTT.

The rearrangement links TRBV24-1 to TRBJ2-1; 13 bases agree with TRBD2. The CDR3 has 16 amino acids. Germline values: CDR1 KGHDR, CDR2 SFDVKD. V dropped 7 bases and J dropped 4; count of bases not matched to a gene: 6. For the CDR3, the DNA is TGTGCCACCAGCGGTCAGACTAGCGGGGGGTACAATGAGCAGTTCTTC. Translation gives CATSGQTSGGYNEQFF.

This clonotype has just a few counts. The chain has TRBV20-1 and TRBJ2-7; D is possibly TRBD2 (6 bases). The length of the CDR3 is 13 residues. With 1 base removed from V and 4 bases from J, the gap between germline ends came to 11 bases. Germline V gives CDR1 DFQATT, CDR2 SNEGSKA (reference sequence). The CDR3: CSARGLEGYEQYF. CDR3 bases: TGCAGTGCTAGAGGGTTGGAGGGATACGAGCAGTACTTC.

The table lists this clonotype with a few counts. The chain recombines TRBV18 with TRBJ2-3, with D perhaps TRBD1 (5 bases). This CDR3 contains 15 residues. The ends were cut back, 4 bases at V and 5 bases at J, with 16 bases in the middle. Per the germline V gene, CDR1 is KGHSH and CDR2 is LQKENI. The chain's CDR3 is CASSRGGQVGDTQYF. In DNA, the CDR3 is TGTGCCAGCTCACGAGGTGGACAAGTCGGAGATACGCAGTATTTT.

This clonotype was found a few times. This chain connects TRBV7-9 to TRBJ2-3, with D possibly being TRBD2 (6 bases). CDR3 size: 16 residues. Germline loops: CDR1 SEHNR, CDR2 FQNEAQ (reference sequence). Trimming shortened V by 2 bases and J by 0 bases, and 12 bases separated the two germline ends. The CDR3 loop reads CASSLRGSWSTDTQYF. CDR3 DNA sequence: TGTGCCAGCAGCTTACGGGGGTCTTGGAGCACAGATACGCAGTATTTT. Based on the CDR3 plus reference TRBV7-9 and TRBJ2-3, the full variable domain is DTGVSQNPRHKITKRGQNVTFRCDPISEHNRLYWYRQTLGQGPEFLTYFQNEAQLEKSRLLSDRFSAERPKGSFSTLEIQRTEQGDSAMYLCASSLRGSWSTDTQYFGPGTRLTVL.

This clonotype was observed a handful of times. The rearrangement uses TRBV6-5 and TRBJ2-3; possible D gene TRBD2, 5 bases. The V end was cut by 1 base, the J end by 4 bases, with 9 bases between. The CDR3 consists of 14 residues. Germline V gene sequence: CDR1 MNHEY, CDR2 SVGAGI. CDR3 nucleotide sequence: TGTGCCAGCAGTTACTGGGGAGTTCCAGATACGCAGTATTTT. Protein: CASSYWGVPDTQYF.

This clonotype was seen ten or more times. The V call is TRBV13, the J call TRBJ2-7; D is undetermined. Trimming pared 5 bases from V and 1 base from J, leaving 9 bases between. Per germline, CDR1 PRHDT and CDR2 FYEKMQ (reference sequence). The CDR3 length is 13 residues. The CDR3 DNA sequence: TGTGCCAGCAGCCCAACAAGGTCCTACGAGCAGTACTTC. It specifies CASSPTRSYEQYF. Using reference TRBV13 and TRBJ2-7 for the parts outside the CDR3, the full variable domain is AAGVIQSPRHLIKEKRETATLKCYPIPRHDTVYWYQQGPGQDPQFLISFYEKMQSDKGSIPDRFSAQQFSDYHSELNMSSLELGDSALYFCASSPTRSYEQYFGPGTRLTVT.